The 26 T cell receptor gamma chains below all came from one sample that was sequenced in a study of Vδ1+ human thymocytes. Overall study results and limits: Thymic TRG and TRD repertoires appeared highly polyclonal, with Gaussian CDR3 length distributions.

Their antigens remain unidentified. Sequences come from RNA converted to cDNA by reverse transcription. The CDR3 regions were amplified by multiplex PCR from V-gene primers to a constant-region primer. TCRdb reapplied CATT to the multiplex PCR reads. The sample carries tens of thousands of gamma-chain clones, 20% to 25% recorded once. The sequencing sample was made of Vdelta1+ gamma-delta thymocytes from the thymus. Noted subset: FACS-sorted CD3+ TCRalphabeta- TCRVdelta1+ TCRVdelta2- thymocytes. These receptors were obtained from a girl under three years old who had congenital heart surgery.

The rearrangement joins TRGV2 to TRGJ1 or TRGJ2. CDR3 length equals 11 residues. Looked up from germline, CDR1 is EGSNGY and CDR2 is YDSYNSKV. After removal of 4 bases from V and 8 bases from J, the junction contained 5 bases not matched to a gene. DNA for the CDR3: TGTGCCACCTGGGAGAGCGATAAGAAACTCTTT. Protein: CATWESDKKLF.

A word on this clone: A much more abundant neighbour one base away suggests this may be a read error. The chain joins TRGV9 to TRGJ1 or TRGJ2. Germline CDR1 is GITISATS and CDR2 is ISYDGTV (reference sequence). Trimming took 2 bases from V and 3 from J; bases not matched to a gene: 4. CDR3 length equals 13 residues. CDR3 loop: CALWEATYYKKLF. For the CDR3, the DNA is TGTGCCTTGTGGGAGGCGACTTATTATAAGAAACTCTTT.

This clone occurred a few times. J is TRGJ1 or TRGJ2 and V is TRGV2. CDR3 length equals 12 residues. Germline V gene sequence: CDR1 EGSNGY, CDR2 YDSYNSKV. V was pared by 2 bases and J by 7 bases, with 5 bases of the junction left unmatched. The CDR3 here is CATWDVEYKKLF. CDR3 nucleotide sequence: TGTGCCACCTGGGACGTGGAATATAAGAAACTCTTT.

This clone turned up a few times. J is TRGJ1 or TRGJ2 and V is TRGV2. Germline CDR1 and CDR2: EGSNGY and YDSYNSKV. The CDR3 is 15 residues long. J was trimmed by 3 bases and V by 0 bases; bases with no gene match: 8. As DNA, the CDR3 is TGTGCCACCTGGGACGGGCCCGCGGGTTATTATAAGAAACTCTTT. Translating it yields CATWDGPAGYYKKLF.

J is TRGJ1 or TRGJ2 and V is TRGV8. J gave up 6 bases and V 0 bases, and 14 bases lay outside the gene matches. CDR3 length: 16 amino acids. The germline CDR1 and CDR2 sequences are VENAVY and YDSYNSRV. CDR3 nucleotides: TGTGCCACCTGGGATAGGCCCCCGAGGGGGTGTTATAAGAAACTCTTT. Protein sequence: CATWDRPPRGCYKKLF.

This clone was counted between two and nine times. This may stem from a read error, because a much larger clone lies one nucleotide away. The genes are TRGV5 and TRGJ1 or TRGJ2. This CDR3 is 13 amino acids long. With V trimmed by 2 bases and J by 3 bases, 4 bases remained unmatched. CDR1 VINAFY and CDR2 YDVSNSKD come from the germline V gene. The DNA for the CDR3 is TGTGCCACCTGGGACAAGATTTATTATAAGAAACTCTTT. It specifies CATWDKIYYKKLF.

This clone was seen only a few times. This chain connects TRGV4 to TRGJ1 or TRGJ2. In germline, CDR1 is EGSTGY, CDR2 YDSYTSSV. The CDR3 loop spans 11 amino acids. Trimming cost V 6 bases and J 12 bases; bases outside gene matches: 11. The DNA for the CDR3 is TGTGCCACCTGGTCCAGCACCGGGAAACTCTTT. Translated: CATWSSTGKLF.

In its sample, this clone was seen a few times. This sequence joins TRGV5 and TRGJ1 or TRGJ2. Germline trimming cut 0 bases from V and 3 bases from J; bases unmatched to any gene: 8. Germline V gene lookup returns CDR1 VINAFY and CDR2 YDVSNSKD. The CDR3 spans 15 residues. The CDR3 loop is CATWDRPLPYYKKLF. The CDR3 DNA reads TGTGCCACCTGGGACAGGCCTCTCCCTTATTATAAGAAACTCTTT.

Regarding this clone: This sequence may be a read error, since a much larger clone differs from it by one base. The chain carries TRGV2 and TRGJ1 or TRGJ2. The germline V gene encodes CDR1 EGSNGY and CDR2 YDSYNSKV. Trimming took 0 bases from V and 8 from J; bases not matched to a gene: 7. CDR3 length equals 13 residues. CDR3 loop: CATWDGPDNKKLF. The CDR3 DNA reads TGTGCCACCTGGGACGGGCCGGATAATAAGAAACTCTTT.

Concerning this clone: Other nucleotide sequences in the sample specify the same CDR3. The chain joins TRGV3 to TRGJ1 or TRGJ2. V lost 0 bases to trimming and J lost 10 bases; unmatched junction nucleotides: 3. CDR1 VTNTFY and CDR2 YDVSTARD come from the germline V gene (reference sequence). The CDR3 is 11 residues long. In DNA, the CDR3 is TGTGCCACCTGGGACAGGGGGAAGAAACTCTTT. This codes for CATWDRGKKLF.

This clone has a handful of counts. This chain connects TRGV2 to TRGJ1 or TRGJ2. The CDR3 runs to 15 residues. V shed 0 bases and J 6 bases; nucleotides not matched to a gene: 11. Germline CDR1 and CDR2: EGSNGY and YDSYNSKV. This CDR3 reads CATWDGPFGFYKKLF. CDR3 bases: TGTGCCACCTGGGACGGGCCTTTTGGCTTTTATAAGAAACTCTTT.

The table lists this clone with a few counts. This chain links TRGV4 with TRGJ1 or TRGJ2. This CDR3 has 14 amino acids. With 0 bases clipped from V and 10 bases from J, the junction kept 12 bases outside the gene matches. The germline CDR1 and CDR2 sequences are EGSTGY and YDSYTSSV. Written as DNA, the CDR3 is TGTGCCACCTGGGATGGGCGCTTGGGTTACAAGAAACTCTTT. It translates to CATWDGRLGYKKLF.

The rearrangement uses TRGV4 and TRGJ1 or TRGJ2. This CDR3 is built from 12 residues. Looked up from germline, CDR1 is EGSTGY and CDR2 is YDSYTSSV. The trim removed 3 bases at V and 11 bases at J, leaving 10 bases unmatched. The CDR3 nucleotides are TGTGCCACCTGGGATACTCAGACGGAGAAACTCTTT. Translating gives CATWDTQTEKLF.

The sample holds a few counts of this clone. The gene calls are TRGV9 and TRGJ1 or TRGJ2. CDR1 and CDR2 from the germline V gene are GITISATS and ISYDGTV (reference sequence). This CDR3 spans 10 amino acids. Trimming at V came to 6 bases and at J to 10 bases, leaving 6 bases not matched to a gene. The CDR3 loop is CALWRGKKLF. Here the CDR3 DNA reads TGTGCCTTGTGGAGGGGGAAGAAACTCTTT.

This chain joins TRGV9 and TRGJ1 or TRGJ2. Germline V gives CDR1 GITISATS, CDR2 ISYDGTV (reference sequence). This CDR3 has 13 residues. Trimming cost V 8 bases and J 12 bases; bases outside gene matches: 19. CDR3 DNA: TGTGCCTTGTACGATGGGGTTGGCCGTATGAAACTCTTT. It yields the protein CALYDGVGRMKLF.

The chain recombines TRGV9 with TRGJ1 or TRGJ2. The CDR3 runs to 16 residues. Per the germline V gene, CDR1 is GITISATS and CDR2 is ISYDGTV (reference sequence). J gave up 0 bases and V 3 bases, and 11 bases lay outside the gene matches. This chain's CDR3 is CALWESDGSNYYKKLF. The CDR3 DNA reads TGTGCCTTGTGGGAGTCGGACGGGTCGAATTATTATAAGAAACTCTTT.

A word on this clone: One base away lies a much larger clone, so this may be a sequencing read error. The chain has TRGV9 and TRGJ1 or TRGJ2. The V and J ends lost 2 bases and 5 bases, in that order; junction bases with no gene match: 3. The CDR3 runs 12 residues. Germline V gives CDR1 GITISATS, CDR2 ISYDGTV (reference sequence). The CDR3 loop is CALWEGHYKKLF. The CDR3 bases are TGTGCCTTGTGGGAGGGGCATTATAAGAAACTCTTT.

This clone was detected a few times. A read error may explain this, as a much larger clone is one base away. The sample contains more than one DNA sequence encoding this CDR3. The chain joins TRGV3 to TRGJP2. Germline V gene lookup returns CDR1 VTNTFY and CDR2 YDVSTARD (reference sequence). CDR3 size: 12 residues. The V segment lost 5 bases and the J segment 4 bases; nucleotides outside the gene matches: 1. The CDR3 DNA is TGTGCCACCTGGGCTAGTGATTGGATCAAGACGTTT. This gives the protein CATWASDWIKTF.

This clone appeared a few times. This chain connects TRGV5 to TRGJ1 or TRGJ2. CDR3 size: 13 residues. Unmatched junction bases numbered 11, after V lost 0 bases and J lost 12 bases. Germline V CDR1 and CDR2: VINAFY, YDVSNSKD. CDR3 amino acids: CATWDRRGHWKLF. CDR3 coding DNA: TGTGCCACCTGGGACAGGCGCGGGCATTGGAAACTCTTT.

This clone was found a few times. This rearrangement joins TRGV4 to TRGJ1 or TRGJ2. Germline V gene lookup returns CDR1 EGSTGY and CDR2 YDSYTSSV. This CDR3 contains 13 residues. The V and J ends lost 2 bases and 4 bases, in that order; junction bases with no gene match: 5. The CDR3 bases are TGTGCCACCTGGGATGACCTCTATTATAAGAAACTCTTT. Protein sequence: CATWDDLYYKKLF.

The sample holds a few counts of this clone. Other nucleotide sequences in the sample specify the same CDR3. The chain has TRGV2 and TRGJ1 or TRGJ2. The V segment lost 0 bases and the J segment 5 bases; nucleotides outside the gene matches: 4. The CDR3 is 13 residues long. Germline V gene lookup returns CDR1 EGSNGY and CDR2 YDSYNSKV. CDR3 in DNA: TGTGCCACCTGGGACGGGAGACATTATAAGAAACTCTTT. Translation: CATWDGRHYKKLF.

This clone was picked up a small number of times. This chain links TRGV4 with TRGJP2. This CDR3 comprises 13 residues. With V trimmed by 6 bases and J by 3 bases, 4 bases remained unmatched. CDR1 is EGSTGY and CDR2 is YDSYTSSV in the germline V gene. CDR3 amino acids: CATWIGSDWIKTF. CDR3 DNA: TGTGCCACCTGGATCGGTAGTGATTGGATCAAGACGTTT.

The chain recombines TRGV3 with TRGJ1 or TRGJ2. Looked up from germline, CDR1 is VTNTFY and CDR2 is YDVSTARD (reference sequence). This CDR3 contains 16 residues. V trimming: 0 bases; J trimming: 1 base; junction bases outside the gene matches: 9. Here the CDR3 DNA reads TGTGCCACCTGGGACAGGCGATGGGGAAATTATTATAAGAAACTCTTT. Encoded protein: CATWDRRWGNYYKKLF.

In its sample, this clone was seen a few times. The rearrangement joins TRGV3 to TRGJ1 or TRGJ2. CDR1 and CDR2 from the germline V gene are VTNTFY and YDVSTARD (reference sequence). Trimming removed 0 bases from V and 4 bases from J; junction bases left unmatched: 12. The CDR3 runs to 16 residues. In DNA form, the CDR3 reads TGTGCCACCTGGGACAGGCTCTCAGCGTTGTATTATAAGAAACTCTTT. Encoded protein: CATWDRLSALYYKKLF.

In the case of this clone: The same CDR3 can be traced to other DNA sequences in this sample. V is TRGV3 and J is TRGJ1 or TRGJ2. The V segment lost 0 bases and the J segment 6 bases; nucleotides outside the gene matches: 5. CDR3 length: 13 amino acids. Germline-derived CDR1 and CDR2 are VTNTFY and YDVSTARD (reference sequence). The CDR3 bases are TGTGCCACCTGGGACAGGCGGGTTTATAAGAAACTCTTT. Its translation: CATWDRRVYKKLF.

This clone appeared a few times. The chain uses TRGV3 and TRGJ1 or TRGJ2. The CDR3 runs to 15 residues. V gave up 0 bases and J gave up 8 bases; unmatched junction bases: 13. CDR1 VTNTFY and CDR2 YDVSTARD come from the germline V gene (reference sequence). CDR3: CATWDRLYPRDKKLF. The CDR3 nucleotides read TGTGCCACCTGGGACAGGCTGTACCCGAGGGATAAGAAACTCTTT.